A single sample is the source of the 8 T cell receptor beta chains below, sequenced in a study of CD8 T cells in Susac syndrome. Random hexamers primed reverse transcription of about 0.45 to 1 ug RNA. TCRdb reprocessed the immunoSEQ multiplex PCR reads via MiXCR and lists one record per CDR3 protein. The repertoire holds roughly 200,000 distinct CDR3 sequences, with 91% as singletons. The material sequenced was CD4+ T cells from PBMCs. Receptors were obtained from a human donor with Susac syndrome.

This chain joins TRBV7-2 and TRBJ1-2, with 9 bases identical to TRBD1. CDR1 is SGHTA, CDR2 FQGNSA, per germline. The CDR3 runs to 13 residues. Germline trimming cut 5 bases from V and 8 bases from J; bases unmatched to any gene: 6. The chain's CDR3 is CASSRDRVGGYTF. The CDR3 DNA reads TGTGCCAGCAGCAGGGACAGGGTGGGCGGCTACACCTTC.

The rearrangement uses TRBV6-5 and TRBJ1-2; weak D call: TRBD1 (5 bases). The V gene lost 2 bases and the J gene lost 4 bases, with 11 bases spanning the gap. The CDR3 has 14 residues. Germline V CDR1 and CDR2: MNHEY, SVGAGI. The DNA for the CDR3 is TGTGCCAGCAGTTACGGGACGGCTACCTATGGCTACACCTTC. This translates into CASSYGTATYGYTF.

The CDR3 DNA reads as TGTGCCAGCCTGGAGCAAGAGACCCAGTACTTC. This gives the protein CASLEQETQYF. This chain joins TRBV7-8 and TRBJ2-5; D gene ambiguous. Trimming removed 8 bases from V and 2 bases from J, with 6 bases in between. This CDR3 comprises 11 residues. Germline CDR1 is SGHVS and CDR2 is FQNEAQ.

CDR3 loop: CASSVELAGGNEQFF. CDR3 sequence (DNA): TGTGCCAGCAGCGTAGAGCTAGCGGGAGGCAATGAGCAGTTCTTC. The chain recombines TRBV9 with TRBJ2-1; TRBD2 matches 11 bases. Germline loops: CDR1 SGDLS, CDR2 YYNGEE. The CDR3 is 15 residues long. V trimming: 0 bases; J trimming: 6 bases; junction bases outside the gene matches: 2.

This rearrangement joins TRBV20-1 to TRBJ1-1; 7 bases fit TRBD1. Germline loops: CDR1 DFQATT, CDR2 SNEGSKA (reference sequence). This CDR3 is 15 amino acids long. Trimming removed 3 bases from V and 4 bases from J; junction bases left unmatched: 11. The CDR3 sequence: CSARTGYEVGTEAFF. The CDR3 DNA is TGCAGTGCTAGGACAGGGTATGAAGTTGGCACTGAAGCTTTCTTT.

The chain has TRBV19 and TRBJ2-7; 9 bases are shared with TRBD2. Germline CDR1 is LNHDA and CDR2 is SQIVND (reference sequence). With 4 bases clipped from V and 1 base from J, the junction kept 2 bases outside the gene matches. The CDR3 contains 14 residues. CDR3 DNA sequence: TGTGCCAGTAGTACTAGCGGGACTTCCTACGAGCAGTACTTC. Translated, it gives CASSTSGTSYEQYF.

The chain links TRBV2 to TRBJ1-5; D is uncertain. CDR1 and CDR2 (germline): SNHLY, FYNNEI. V lost 5 bases and J lost 0, with 8 bases in between. The CDR3 is 14 amino acids. The CDR3 is CASSPGSSNQPQHF. CDR3 bases: TGTGCCAGCAGTCCGGGCTCTAGCAATCAGCCCCAGCATTTT.

The chain is built from TRBV30 and TRBJ1-1; D is perhaps TRBD1 (5 bases). Germline lookup yields CDR1 GTSNPN and CDR2 SVGIG (reference sequence). This CDR3 comprises 13 residues. V lost 1 base to trimming and J lost 2 bases, with 8 bases between them. CDR3 in amino acids: CAWSGQINTEAFF. CDR3 bases: TGTGCCTGGAGTGGACAGATCAACACTGAAGCTTTCTTT.